Listed below are T cell receptor beta chains from one sample, sequenced in a study of cytomegalovirus exposure and HLA in healthy donors. This table comes from immunoSEQ multiplex PCR, and its TCRdb copy is limited to in-frame clones, with some not included. The sample shows 90,000 to 150,000 clones, about two thirds of them seen only once. Sequences were obtained from PBMCs. These receptors were obtained from a woman in her forties in good health and CMV-seropositive. Both conserved end residues are part of each CDR3. A D gene is named only where the DNA matches it firmly. Size values are once, few and many counts, or a class for expanded clones, and some rows have none.

cdr3_length	v_call	clone_size	j_call	d_call	cdr3_aa	cdr3_nt
15	TRBV9	NA	TRBJ2-1	NA	CASSVGEGVYNEQFF	TGTGCCAGCAGCGTAGGGGAGGGGGTCTACAATGAGCAGTTCTTC
17	TRBV15	few	TRBJ2-7	TRBD1	CATSRDLWTGASYEQYF	TGTGCCACCAGCAGAGATCTTTGGACAGGGGCCTCCTACGAGCAGTACTTC
14	TRBV10-3	NA	TRBJ1-5	TRBD1	CAISGDRANQPQHF	TGTGCCATCAGTGGGGACAGGGCCAATCAGCCCCAGCATTTT
16	TRBV9	NA	TRBJ2-2	TRBD1	CASTQTGTANTGELFF	TGTGCCAGCACTCAGACCGGGACAGCGAACACCGGGGAGCTGTTTTTT
15	TRBV5-4	once	TRBJ2-3	NA	CASSFQGGATDTQYF	TGTGCCAGCAGCTTCCAAGGGGGGGCCACAGATACGCAGTATTTT
15	TRBV7-8	NA	TRBJ2-7	TRBD1	CASSSRQGSTYEQYF	TGTGCCAGCAGCTCCCGACAGGGATCCACCTACGAGCAGTACTTC
16	TRBV7-2	NA	TRBJ2-3	TRBD2	CASSTQLAGGGGTQYF	TGTGCCAGCAGCACCCAACTAGCGGGGGGAGGAGGTACGCAGTATTTT
13	TRBV18	NA	TRBJ1-2	NA	CASSLAQAPGYTF	TGTGCCAGCTCACTGGCGCAGGCTCCTGGCTACACCTTC
17	TRBV14	NA	TRBJ2-5	TRBD2	CASSQARTSGYGETQYF	TGTGCCAGCAGCCAAGCCCGGACTAGCGGGTATGGGGAGACCCAGTACTTC
14	TRBV6-6	NA	TRBJ1-6	NA	CASRVDRNNSPLHF	TGTGCCAGCAGAGTGGACAGAAATAATTCACCCCTCCACTTT
13	TRBV10-3	NA	TRBJ1-2	NA	CAISEISELGYTF	TGTGCCATCAGTGAGATAAGTGAACTGGGCTACACCTTC
21	TRBV4-3	few	TRBJ2-2	TRBD2	CASSQDIMSPSGGKGTGELFF	TGCGCCAGCAGCCAAGATATTATGTCGCCTAGCGGGGGAAAAGGCACCGGGGAGCTGTTTTTT
15	TRBV5-1	NA	TRBJ1-2	TRBD1	CASSGTDRGDYGYTF	TGCGCCAGCAGCGGGACGGACAGGGGGGACTATGGCTACACCTTC
15	TRBV10-3	NA	TRBJ1-6	TRBD1	CAISLGQGLASPLHF	TGTGCCATCAGTCTAGGACAGGGACTCGCTTCACCCCTCCACTTT
16	TRBV5-1	NA	TRBJ1-4	TRBD1	CASSGTGLGSGEKLFF	TGCGCCAGCTCCGGGACAGGGTTGGGCTCGGGTGAAAAACTGTTTTTT
14	TRBV6-6	NA	TRBJ2-7	TRBD1	CASRPGQVSYEQYF	TGTGCCAGCAGGCCGGGACAGGTCTCCTACGAGCAGTACTTC
15	TRBV9	NA	TRBJ2-3	TRBD2	CASTLAAPPTDTQYF	TGTGCCAGCACCCTAGCGGCCCCTCCCACAGATACGCAGTATTTT
14	TRBV4-3	NA	TRBJ2-7	TRBD1	CASSPDGTGYEQYF	TGCGCCAGCAGCCCCGATGGGACAGGGTACGAGCAGTACTTC
13	TRBV18	NA	TRBJ2-5	NA	CASSPGGAETQYF	TGTGCCAGCTCACCAGGGGGGGCCGAGACCCAGTACTTC
16	TRBV6-1	NA	TRBJ2-1	TRBD2	CASSVLAGGPGNEQFF	TGTGCCAGCAGTGTTCTAGCGGGGGGGCCCGGTAATGAGCAGTTCTTC
14	TRBV2	NA	TRBJ2-3	NA	CASTLEEITDTQYF	TGTGCCAGCACCCTGGAGGAGATTACAGATACGCAGTATTTT
16	TRBV7-2	NA	TRBJ1-3	TRBD1	CASSLATGVGGNTIYF	TGTGCCAGCAGCTTGGCTACAGGGGTAGGAGGAAACACCATATATTTT
14	TRBV6-1	NA	TRBJ1-4	NA	CASSGRGSSEKLFF	TGTGCCAGCAGTGGAAGGGGGTCTAGTGAAAAACTGTTTTTT
14	TRBV6-5	NA	TRBJ1-4	TRBD1	CASRGQGGDEKLFF	TGTGCCAGCAGAGGACAGGGTGGGGATGAAAAACTGTTTTTT
17	TRBV5-1	NA	TRBJ2-2	NA	CASSLGWGPRDTGELFF	TGCGCCAGCAGCCTTGGTTGGGGGCCCCGTGACACCGGGGAGCTGTTTTTT
13	TRBV6-1	NA	TRBJ2-4	NA	CASSEIGVDIQYF	TGTGCCAGCAGTGAAATAGGGGTGGACATTCAGTACTTC
12	TRBV4-1	NA	TRBJ1-1	NA	CASSQGPLPAFF	TGCGCCAGCAGCCAGGGGCCCCTCCCAGCTTTCTTT
13	TRBV19	few	TRBJ1-1	NA	CASHYTGITEAFF	TGTGCCAGCCATTATACCGGGATCACTGAAGCTTTCTTT
14	TRBV5-1	NA	TRBJ2-7	NA	CASSLRRSSYEQYF	TGCGCCAGCAGTTTGCGACGGAGCTCCTACGAGCAGTACTTC
15	TRBV5-1	NA	TRBJ1-1	NA	CASSLDAGRGTEAFF	TGCGCCAGCAGCTTGGATGCGGGGCGGGGAACTGAAGCTTTCTTT
14	TRBV7-9	NA	TRBJ1-1	TRBD1	CASSPTGMNTEAFF	TGTGCCAGCAGCCCGACAGGGATGAACACTGAAGCTTTCTTT
13	TRBV9	few	TRBJ1-4	NA	CASSPRTDEKLFF	TGTGCCAGCAGCCCCCGGACAGACGAAAAACTGTTTTTT
13	TRBV4-3	few	TRBJ1-2	NA	CASSPGMNYGYTF	TGCGCCAGCAGCCCAGGGATGAACTATGGCTACACCTTC
13	TRBV27	few	TRBJ1-1	NA	CASSPTGNTEAFF	TGTGCCAGCAGTCCGACAGGGAACACTGAAGCTTTCTTT
15	TRBV6-1	NA	TRBJ2-3	TRBD2	CASMGGGRIKDTQYF	TGTGCCAGCATGGGCGGGGGGCGGATCAAAGATACGCAGTATTTT
17	TRBV4-1	NA	TRBJ1-2	TRBD1	CASSLTPGTEANYGYTF	TGCGCCAGCAGCTTAACACCCGGGACAGAGGCTAACTATGGCTACACCTTC
12	TRBV2	NA	TRBJ1-2	TRBD1	CASSGDSREKTF	TGTGCCAGCAGCGGGGACAGCAGGGAAAAGACCTTC
17	TRBV12-5	NA	TRBJ2-2	NA	CASGLFQSTETTGELFF	TGTGCTAGTGGTTTGTTCCAGTCGACAGAAACCACCGGGGAGCTGTTTTTT
15	TRBV27	NA	TRBJ1-6	TRBD1	CASSLISRDSSPLHF	TGTGCCAGCAGTTTAATTTCCCGGGACAGTTCACCCCTCCACTTT
13	TRBV6-5	NA	TRBJ2-3	NA	CASSFVLGDTQYF	TGTGCCAGCAGTTTCGTACTAGGAGATACGCAGTATTTT
14	TRBV10-3	once	TRBJ1-5	NA	CAVGWTDSNQPQHF	TGTGCCGTAGGATGGACTGATAGCAATCAGCCCCAGCATTTT
13	TRBV5-4	NA	TRBJ1-2	NA	CASSAQGNYGYTF	TGTGCCAGCAGCGCACAGGGTAACTATGGCTACACCTTC
13	TRBV18	NA	TRBJ1-2	NA	CASSEGGDYGYTF	TGTGCCAGCTCAGAGGGCGGGGACTATGGCTACACCTTC
15	TRBV5-4	NA	TRBJ1-6	TRBD1	CASSQDRGDGSPLHF	TGTGCCAGCAGCCAGGACAGGGGCGATGGTTCACCCCTCCACTTT